This TCR beta chain comes out of a study of OX40 agonist ivuxolimab in advanced cancers. Study findings and constraints: On average, a greater number of expanded clones characterised CD8+ T cells relative to CD4+.

The table came from immunoSEQ multiplex PCR; TCRdb's copy has only in-frame clones and leaves some out. The sample records 78,000 or so clones, around nine tenths being singletons. At baseline, cycle 4 day 1, and cycle 7 day 1, blood was sampled. With respect to this clone: Antigen specificity is unknown. This sample includes further DNA sequences coding for the same CDR3.

The sequence was collected from an adult with an advanced solid tumor such as melanoma, head and neck, liver or kidney cancer. The specimen comprised CD4+ or CD8+ T cells sorted from blood, sampled in a trial of the OX40 agonist ivuxolimab.

The CDR3 spells CASSLGGGTDTQYF. CDR3 nucleotide sequence: TGTGCCAGCAGCTTAGGCGGGGGAACAGATACGCAGTATTTT. The chain couples TRBV11-3 to TRBJ2-3; TRBD2 aligns across 7 bases. CDR1 and CDR2 from the germline V gene are SGHNT and YENEEA. The trim removed 1 base at V and 3 bases at J, leaving 1 base unmatched. This CDR3 contains 14 residues. Full variable domain (remainder filled in from reference TRBV11-3 and TRBJ2-3): EAGVVQSPRYKIIEKKQPVAFWCNPISGHNTLYWYLQNLGQGPELLIRYENEEAVDDSQLPKDRFSAERLKGVDSTLKIQPAELGDSAVYLCASSLGGGTDTQYFGPGTRLTVL.